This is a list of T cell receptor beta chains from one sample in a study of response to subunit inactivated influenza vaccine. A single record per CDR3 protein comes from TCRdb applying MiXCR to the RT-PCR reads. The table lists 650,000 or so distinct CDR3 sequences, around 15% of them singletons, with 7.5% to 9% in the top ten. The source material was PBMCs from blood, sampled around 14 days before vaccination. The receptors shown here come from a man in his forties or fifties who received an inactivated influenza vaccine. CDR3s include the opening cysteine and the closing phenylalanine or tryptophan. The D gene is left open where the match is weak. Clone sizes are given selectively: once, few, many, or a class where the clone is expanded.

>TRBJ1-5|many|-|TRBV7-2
CASSLRSQPQHF
TGTGCCAGCAGCCTCCGTTCCCAGCCCCAGCATTTT
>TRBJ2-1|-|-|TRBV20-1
CSAKSLIPTLQTSYNEQFF
TGCAGTGCGAAATCCCTCATCCCGACTCTCCAAACCTCCTACAATGAGCAGTTCTTC
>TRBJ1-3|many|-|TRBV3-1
CASSRGQFHSGNTIYF
TGTGCCAGCAGCCGCGGACAGTTCCACTCAGGAAACACCATATATTTT
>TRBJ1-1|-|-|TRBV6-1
CASSGDRTGAAFF
TGTGCCAGCAGTGGCGATCGGACCGGGGCAGCTTTCTTT
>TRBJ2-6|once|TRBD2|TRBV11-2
CASSKQTSGGSGANVLTF
TGTGCCAGCAGCAAACAGACTAGCGGGGGTAGTGGGGCCAACGTCCTGACTTTC
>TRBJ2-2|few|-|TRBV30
CAWMSAGELFF
TGTGCCTGGATGTCGGCCGGGGAGCTGTTTTTT
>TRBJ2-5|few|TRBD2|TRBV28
CASSRGLAGIETQYF
TGTGCCAGCAGCCGGGGACTAGCGGGAATAGAGACCCAGTACTTC
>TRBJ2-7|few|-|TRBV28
CASTGTPRSYEQYF
TGTGCCAGCACTGGGACACCGCGCTCCTACGAGCAGTACTTC
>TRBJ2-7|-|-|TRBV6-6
CASTHGTGYEQYF
TGTGCCAGCACCCACGGGACGGGGTACGAGCAGTACTTC
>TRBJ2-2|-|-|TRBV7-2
CASRVTTNTGELFF
TGTGCCAGCAGAGTAACGACCAACACCGGGGAGCTGTTTTTT
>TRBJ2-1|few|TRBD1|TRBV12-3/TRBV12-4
CASTLGRDRGHNEQFF
TGTGCCAGCACCCTTGGACGCGACAGGGGGCATAATGAGCAGTTCTTC
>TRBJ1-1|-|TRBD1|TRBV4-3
CASSQYPGQFMNTEAFF
TGCGCCAGCAGCCAGTACCCGGGACAGTTCATGAACACTGAAGCTTTCTTT
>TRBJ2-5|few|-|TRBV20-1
CSARQDYQETQYF
TGCAGTGCTAGACAGGACTACCAAGAGACCCAGTACTTC
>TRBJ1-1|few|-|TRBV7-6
CASSVTENTEAFF
TGTGCCAGCAGCGTCACAGAGAACACTGAAGCTTTCTTT
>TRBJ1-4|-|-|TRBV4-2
CASSQDGGSTNEKLFF
TGTGCCAGCAGCCAAGATGGGGGGTCCACTAATGAAAAACTGTTTTTT
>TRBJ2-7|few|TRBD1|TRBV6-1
CASSSRSRTGDTRQYF
TGTGCCAGCAGCTCCCGATCAAGGACAGGGGATACCAGGCAGTACTTC
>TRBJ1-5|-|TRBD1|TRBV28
CASSTGGAGVQPQHF
TGTGCCAGCAGTACAGGGGGCGCGGGAGTTCAGCCCCAGCATTTT
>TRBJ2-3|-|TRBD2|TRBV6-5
CASSSLAGLGGGTQYF
TGTGCCAGCAGTTCTCTAGCGGGACTTGGCGGCGGTACGCAGTATTTT
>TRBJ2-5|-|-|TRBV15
CATSLIPYQGTQETQYF
TGTGCCACCAGCCTTATTCCCTACCAGGGAACCCAAGAGACCCAGTACTTC
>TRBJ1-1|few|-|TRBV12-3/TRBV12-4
CASSSGALNTEAFF
TGTGCCAGCAGTTCGGGAGCTTTAAACACTGAAGCTTTCTTT
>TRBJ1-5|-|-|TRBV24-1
CATSDLNSYQPQHF
TGTGCCACCAGTGATTTGAACAGCTATCAGCCCCAGCATTTT
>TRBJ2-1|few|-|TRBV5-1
CASSGNLEYNEQFF
TGCGCCAGCAGCGGGAACTTGGAGTACAATGAGCAGTTCTTC
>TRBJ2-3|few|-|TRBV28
CASKDGNTDTQYF
TGTGCCAGCAAAGACGGAAATACAGATACGCAGTATTTT
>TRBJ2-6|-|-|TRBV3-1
CASSHVPTRAGYGANVLTF
TGTGCCAGCAGCCATGTCCCCACCAGGGCAGGGTACGGGGCCAACGTCCTGACTTTC
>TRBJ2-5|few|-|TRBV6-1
CASSKTPGRQETQYF
TGTGCCAGCAGTAAAACCCCGGGACGCCAGGAGACCCAGTACTTC
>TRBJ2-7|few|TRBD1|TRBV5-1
CASSLPDRYEQYF
TGCGCCAGCAGCTTGCCGGACAGGTACGAGCAGTACTTC
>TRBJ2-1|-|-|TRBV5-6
CASSSAPSSYNEQFF
TGTGCCAGCAGCAGCGCCCCTAGCTCCTACAATGAGCAGTTCTTC
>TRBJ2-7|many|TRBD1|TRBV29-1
CSVLTGGPLSYEQYF
TGCAGCGTTCTAACAGGGGGCCCCCTCTCCTACGAGCAGTACTTC
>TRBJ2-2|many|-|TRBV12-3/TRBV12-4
CASSLGDLLGELFF
TGTGCCAGCAGTTTAGGGGATCTTCTCGGGGAGCTGTTTTTT
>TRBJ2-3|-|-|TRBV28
CASTPSAGDTQYF
TGTGCCAGCACCCCCTCGGCGGGGGATACGCAGTATTTT
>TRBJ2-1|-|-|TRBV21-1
CASRDLYNEQFF
TGTGCCAGCAGGGACCTCTACAATGAGCAGTTCTTC
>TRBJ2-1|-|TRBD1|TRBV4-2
CASSQARQGTYNEQFF
TGTGCCAGCAGCCAAGCCAGACAGGGGACATACAATGAGCAGTTCTTC
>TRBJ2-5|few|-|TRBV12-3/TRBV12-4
CASSFTGFETQYF
TGTGCCAGCAGTTTCACAGGGTTCGAGACCCAGTACTTC